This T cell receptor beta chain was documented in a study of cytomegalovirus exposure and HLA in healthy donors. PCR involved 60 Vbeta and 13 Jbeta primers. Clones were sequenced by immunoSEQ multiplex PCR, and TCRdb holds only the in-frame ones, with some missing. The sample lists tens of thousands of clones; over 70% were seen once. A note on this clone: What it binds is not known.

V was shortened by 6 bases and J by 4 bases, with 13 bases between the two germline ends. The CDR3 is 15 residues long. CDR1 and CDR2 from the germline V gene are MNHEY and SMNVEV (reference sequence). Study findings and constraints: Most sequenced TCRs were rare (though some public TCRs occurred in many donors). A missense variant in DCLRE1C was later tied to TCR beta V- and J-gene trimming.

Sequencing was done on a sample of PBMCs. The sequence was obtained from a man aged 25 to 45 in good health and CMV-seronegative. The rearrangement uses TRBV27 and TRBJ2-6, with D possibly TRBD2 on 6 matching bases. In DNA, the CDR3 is TGTGCCAGCAGAAGCAGCGGGTGGGGGGCCAACGTCCTGACTTTC. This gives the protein CASRSSGWGANVLTF.